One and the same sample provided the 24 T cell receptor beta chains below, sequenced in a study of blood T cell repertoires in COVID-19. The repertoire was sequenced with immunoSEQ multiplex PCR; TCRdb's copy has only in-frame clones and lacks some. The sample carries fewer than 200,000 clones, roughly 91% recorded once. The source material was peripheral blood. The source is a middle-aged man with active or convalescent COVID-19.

The CDR3 here is CASGKDLSSYEQYF. The CDR3 bases are TGTGCCAGCGGTAAGGACTTGAGTTCCTACGAGCAGTACTTC. The chain links TRBV7-2 to TRBJ2-7, with D perhaps matching TRBD2 (5 bases). CDR3 length: 14 amino acids. Germline assignment: CDR1 SGHTA and CDR2 FQGNSA. V was clipped by 8 bases and J by 1 base, with 15 bases between them. Combining the CDR3 with reference TRBV7-2 and TRBJ2-7 gives the whole variable domain GAGVSQSPSNKVTEKGKDVELRCDPISGHTALYWYRQSLGQGLEFLIYFQGNSAPDKSGLPSDRFSAERTGGSVSTLTIQRTQQEDSAVYLCASGKDLSSYEQYFGPGTRLTVT.

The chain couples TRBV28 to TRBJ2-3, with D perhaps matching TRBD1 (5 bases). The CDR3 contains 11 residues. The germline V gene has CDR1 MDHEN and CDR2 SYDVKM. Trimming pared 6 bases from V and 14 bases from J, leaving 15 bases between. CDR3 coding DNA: TGTGCCAGCAGCCCAGGCCAGGGAATGTATTTT. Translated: CASSPGQGMYF.

DNA for the CDR3: TGCAGCGTGGGCCGGGACAGGGAGTACTTC. The encoded protein is CSVGRDREYF. The chain carries TRBV29-1 and TRBJ2-4; 9 bases map to TRBD1. J was trimmed by 14 bases and V by 6 bases; bases with no gene match: 5. The CDR3 is 10 residues long. CDR1 SQVTM and CDR2 ANQGSEA come from the germline V gene.

Here the CDR3 DNA reads TGTGCCAGCAGTCGGGACAGGGGCTACAATGAGCAGTTCTTC. Encoded protein: CASSRDRGYNEQFF. V gene TRBV6-2 or TRBV6-3 combines with J gene TRBJ2-1, with 10 bases matching TRBD1. The trim removed 5 bases at V and 3 bases at J, leaving 1 base unmatched. This CDR3 is built from 14 residues. The germline CDR1 and CDR2 sequences are MNHEY and SVGEGT.

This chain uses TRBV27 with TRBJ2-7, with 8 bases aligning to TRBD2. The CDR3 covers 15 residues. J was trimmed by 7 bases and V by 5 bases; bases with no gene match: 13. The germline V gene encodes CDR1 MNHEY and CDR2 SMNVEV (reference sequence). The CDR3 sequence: CASSTPGLAGREQYF. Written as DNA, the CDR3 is TGTGCCAGCAGTACGCCCGGACTAGCCGGGAGGGAGCAGTACTTC.

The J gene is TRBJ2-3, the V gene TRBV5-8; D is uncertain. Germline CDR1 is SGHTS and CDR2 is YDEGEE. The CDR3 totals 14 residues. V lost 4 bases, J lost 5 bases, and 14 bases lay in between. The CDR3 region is CASSPYLPGDTQYF. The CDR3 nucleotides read TGTGCCAGCAGCCCTTACTTACCCGGAGATACGCAGTATTTT.

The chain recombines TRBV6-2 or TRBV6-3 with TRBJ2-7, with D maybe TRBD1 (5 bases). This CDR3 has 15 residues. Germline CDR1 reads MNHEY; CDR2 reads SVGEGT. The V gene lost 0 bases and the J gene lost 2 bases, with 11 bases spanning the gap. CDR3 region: CASSYSGRATYEQYF. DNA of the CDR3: TGTGCCAGCAGTTACTCGGGCAGGGCGACCTACGAGCAGTACTTC.

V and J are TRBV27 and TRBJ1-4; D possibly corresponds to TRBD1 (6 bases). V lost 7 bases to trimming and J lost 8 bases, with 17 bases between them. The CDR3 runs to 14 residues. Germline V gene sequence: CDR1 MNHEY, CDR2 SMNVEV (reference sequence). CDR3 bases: TGTGCCAGCACCAACGTGGGGGCAGGGGAAAAACTGTTTTTT. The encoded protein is CASTNVGAGEKLFF.

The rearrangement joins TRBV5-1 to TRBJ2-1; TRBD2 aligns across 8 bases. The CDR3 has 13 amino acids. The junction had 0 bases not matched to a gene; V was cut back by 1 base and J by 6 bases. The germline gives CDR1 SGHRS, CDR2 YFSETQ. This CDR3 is CASSLSGSNEQFF. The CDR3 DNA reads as TGCGCCAGCAGCTTGAGCGGGAGCAATGAGCAGTTCTTC.

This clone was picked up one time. Written as DNA, the CDR3 is TGTGCCAGTAGTCCGGACAGGGTTGGCGGGGAGCTGTTTTTT. Its translation is CASSPDRVGGELFF. The chain employs TRBV19 and TRBJ2-2; 8 positions agree with TRBD1. V trimming: 5 bases; J trimming: 7 bases; junction bases outside the gene matches: 6. CDR1 and CDR2 from the germline V gene are LNHDA and SQIVND (reference sequence). This CDR3 is 14 amino acids long.

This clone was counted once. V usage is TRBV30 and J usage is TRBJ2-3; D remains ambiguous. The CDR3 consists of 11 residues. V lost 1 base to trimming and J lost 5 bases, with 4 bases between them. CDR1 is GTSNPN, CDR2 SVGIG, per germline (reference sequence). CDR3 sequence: CAWSDRDTQYF. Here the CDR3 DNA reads TGTGCCTGGAGTGATCGAGATACGCAGTATTTT.

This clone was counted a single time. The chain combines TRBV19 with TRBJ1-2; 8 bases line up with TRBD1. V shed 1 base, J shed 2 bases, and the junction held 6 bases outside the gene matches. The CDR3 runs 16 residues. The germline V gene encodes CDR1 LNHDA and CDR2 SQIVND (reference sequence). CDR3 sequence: CASSIVWTGPNYGYTF. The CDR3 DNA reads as TGTGCCAGTAGTATAGTTTGGACAGGGCCAAACTATGGCTACACCTTC.

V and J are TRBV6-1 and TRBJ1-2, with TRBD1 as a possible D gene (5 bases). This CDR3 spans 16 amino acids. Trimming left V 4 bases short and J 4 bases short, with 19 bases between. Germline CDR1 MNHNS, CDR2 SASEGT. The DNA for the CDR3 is TGTGCCAGCAGTGTCCGGGGGGGTACCCCGATCTATGGCTACACCTTC. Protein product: CASSVRGGTPIYGYTF.

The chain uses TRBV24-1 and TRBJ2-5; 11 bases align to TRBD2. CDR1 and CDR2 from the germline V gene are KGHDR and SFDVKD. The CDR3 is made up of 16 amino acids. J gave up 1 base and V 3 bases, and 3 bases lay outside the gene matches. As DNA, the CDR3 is TGTGCCACCAGTGATGCTCTAGCGGGGGGCCAAGAGACCCAGTACTTC. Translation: CATSDALAGGQETQYF.

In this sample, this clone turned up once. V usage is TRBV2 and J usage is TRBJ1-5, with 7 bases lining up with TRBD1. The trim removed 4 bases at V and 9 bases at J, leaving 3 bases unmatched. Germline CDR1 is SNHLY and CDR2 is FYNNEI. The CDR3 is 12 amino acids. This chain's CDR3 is CASSGQGPPQHF. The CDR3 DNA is TGTGCCAGCAGTGGACAGGGTCCGCCCCAGCATTTT.

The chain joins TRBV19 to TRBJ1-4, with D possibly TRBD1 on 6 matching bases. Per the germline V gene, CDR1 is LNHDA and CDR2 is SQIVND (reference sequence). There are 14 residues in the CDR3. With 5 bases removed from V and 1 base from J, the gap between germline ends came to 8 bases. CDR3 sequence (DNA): TGTGCCAGTAGTGGGACAAGAACTAATGAAAAACTGTTTTTT. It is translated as CASSGTRTNEKLFF. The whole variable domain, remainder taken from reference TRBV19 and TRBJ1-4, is DGGITQSPKYLFRKEGQNVTLSCEQNLNHDAMYWYRQDPGQGLRLIYYSQIVNDFQKGDIAEGYSVSREKKESFPLTVTSAQKNPTAFYLCASSGTRTNEKLFFGSGTQLSVL.

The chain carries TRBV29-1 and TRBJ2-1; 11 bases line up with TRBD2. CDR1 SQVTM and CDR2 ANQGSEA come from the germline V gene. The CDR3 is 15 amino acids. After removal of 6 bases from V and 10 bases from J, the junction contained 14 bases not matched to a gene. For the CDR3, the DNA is TGCAGCGTGACTACCCTAGCGGGAGGTGAGAGGGAGCAGTTCTTC. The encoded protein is CSVTTLAGGEREQFF.

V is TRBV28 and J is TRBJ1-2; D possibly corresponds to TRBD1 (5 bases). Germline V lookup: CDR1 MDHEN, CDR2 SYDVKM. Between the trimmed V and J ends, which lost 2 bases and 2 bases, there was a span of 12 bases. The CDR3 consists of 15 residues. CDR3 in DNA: TGTGCCAGCAGTTTAGAGGCAGGGATAAACTATGGCTACACCTTC. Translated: CASSLEAGINYGYTF.

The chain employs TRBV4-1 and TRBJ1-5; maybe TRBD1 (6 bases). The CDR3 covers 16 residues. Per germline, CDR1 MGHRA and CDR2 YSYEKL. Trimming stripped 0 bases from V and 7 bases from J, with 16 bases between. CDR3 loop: CASSQDRTQGNQPQHF. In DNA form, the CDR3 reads TGCGCCAGCAGCCAAGATCGCACACAGGGTAACCAGCCCCAGCATTTT.

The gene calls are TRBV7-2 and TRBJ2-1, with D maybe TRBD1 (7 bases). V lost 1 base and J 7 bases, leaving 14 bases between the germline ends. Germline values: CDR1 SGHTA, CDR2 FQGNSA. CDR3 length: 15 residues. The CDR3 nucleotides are TGTGCCAGCAGCTTAGAGGGGGCCGGGAGAAATGAGCAGTTCTTC. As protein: CASSLEGAGRNEQFF.

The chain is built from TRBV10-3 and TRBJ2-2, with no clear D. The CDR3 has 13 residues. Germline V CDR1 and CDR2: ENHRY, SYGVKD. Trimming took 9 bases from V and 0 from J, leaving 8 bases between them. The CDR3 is CAITATNTGELFF. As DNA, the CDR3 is TGTGCCATTACAGCTACGAACACCGGGGAGCTGTTTTTT.

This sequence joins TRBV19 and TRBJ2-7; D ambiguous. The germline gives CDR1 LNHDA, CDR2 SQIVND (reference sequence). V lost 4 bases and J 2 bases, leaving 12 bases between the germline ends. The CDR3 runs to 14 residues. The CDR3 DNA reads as TGTGCCAGTAGTACCCAGACAAGTACCTACGAGCAGTACTTC. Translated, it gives CASSTQTSTYEQYF.

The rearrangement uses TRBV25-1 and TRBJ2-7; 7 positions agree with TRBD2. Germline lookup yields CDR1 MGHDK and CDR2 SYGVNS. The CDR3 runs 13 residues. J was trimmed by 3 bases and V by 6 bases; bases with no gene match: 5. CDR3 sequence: CASSAGTIYEQYF. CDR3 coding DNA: TGTGCCAGCAGCGCCGGGACTATCTACGAGCAGTACTTC.

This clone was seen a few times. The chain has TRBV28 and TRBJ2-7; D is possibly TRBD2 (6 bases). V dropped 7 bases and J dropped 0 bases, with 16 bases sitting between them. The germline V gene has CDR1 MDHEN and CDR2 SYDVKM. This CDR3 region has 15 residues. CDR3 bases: TGTGCCAGCAACGGACCGGGGGACTCCTCCTACGAGCAGTACTTC. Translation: CASNGPGDSSYEQYF. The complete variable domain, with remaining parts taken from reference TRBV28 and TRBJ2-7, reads DVKVTQSSRYLVKRTGEKVFLECVQDMDHENMFWYRQDPGLGLRLIYFSYDVKMKEKGDIPEGYSVSREKKERFSLILESASTNQTSMYLCASNGPGDSSYEQYFGPGTRLTVT.